One sample yielded the 2 T cell receptor beta chains listed below, sequenced in a study of blood T cell repertoires in COVID-19. TCRdb's table, derived via immunoSEQ multiplex PCR, lists solely in-frame clones and lacks some. Of about 130,000 clones listed, 90% are singletons. Specimen: peripheral blood. These receptor sequences come from a man in his fifties or sixties with COVID-19, enrolled during active disease.

The rearrangement links TRBV5-1 to TRBJ2-7, with 7 nucleotides matching TRBD1. Unmatched junction bases numbered 6, after V lost 4 bases and J lost 2 bases. The CDR3 is 14 amino acids. Germline V gene data show CDR1 as SGHRS and CDR2 as YFSETQ. CDR3 sequence (DNA): TGCGCCAGCAGCCAAGACAGGGAGCCCTACGAGCAGTACTTC. Translation: CASSQDREPYEQYF.

The genes are TRBV5-1 and TRBJ2-3, with D perhaps matching TRBD2 (6 bases). Trimming removed 1 base from V and 0 bases from J, with 24 bases in between. The V gene's germline CDR1 is SGHRS and CDR2 YFSETQ. This CDR3 is built from 20 residues. Here the CDR3 DNA reads TGCGCCAGCAGCTTGCGGGGCGGGATGGTCGCTTCTCTTAGCACAGATACGCAGTATTTT. It yields the protein CASSLRGGMVASLSTDTQYF.